This entry is about one T cell receptor (beta chain). Its antigen is not identified. CDR3 length: 16 amino acids. With 2 bases clipped from V and 6 bases from J, the junction kept 5 bases outside the gene matches. CDR1 MNHEY and CDR2 SMNVEV come from the germline V gene (reference sequence). Clones were read by immunoSEQ multiplex PCR, and TCRdb kept only the in-frame ones, dropping some. This table has 2,100,000 or so clones, almost 96% appearing once. The data were obtained in a study of shared clonotypes between healthy human individuals. Looking at the study overall: Per-donor plates numbered three CD4 naive, three CD4 memory, two CD8 naive and one CD8 memory. Study observations and caveats: Researchers sampled only blood; tissue repertoires likely differ.

Sample: naive CD4+ T cells sorted from blood. Regarding subset: CD45RA+ positively selected. The sequence derives from a man aged 18 to 35 in good health. V usage is TRBV27 and J usage is TRBJ2-2; 11 nucleotides align to TRBD2. CDR3: CASSLGSGGAAGELFF. The CDR3 DNA sequence: TGTGCCAGCAGTTTAGGTAGCGGGGGGGCTGCCGGGGAGCTGTTTTTT.